This entry describes one T cell receptor (beta chain). Germline V gene data show CDR1 as MDHEN and CDR2 as SYDVKM. Trimming took 5 bases from V and 5 from J, leaving 18 bases between them. The CDR3 consists of 15 residues. Primers used in a second PCR of roughly 7 to 12 cycles were a sample-barcoded 5' primer and a J-beta primer mix. MiXCR, applied by TCRdb to the 5' RACE reads, yields one record per CDR3 protein. The sample carries about 1.6 million distinct CDR3 sequences, almost 35% recorded once. The data are from a study of blood T cells in healthy people across ages. The sequence was collected from a woman aged 25 to 45 in good health. Input material: blood. The chain joins TRBV28 to TRBJ1-2, with D possibly matching TRBD1 (6 bases). This chain's CDR3 is CASSLVDRLPYGYTF. The CDR3 region has the DNA TGTGCCAGCAGTCTGGTCGACAGGCTGCCATATGGCTACACCTTC.